This TCR beta chain was sequenced in a study of T-cell reconstitution after alpha-beta-depleted transplantation in children. A word on this clonotype: The CDR3 ends on some other residue instead of the conserved phenylalanine or tryptophan, so this is likely a read error. It is unclear where the CDR3 begins or ends on the DNA, so no DNA is shown, and the CDR3 is as TCRdb lists it.

Germline CDR1 and CDR2: SGHTS and YDEGEE. The CDR3 is 9 residues long, ends included. The library targeted TCRbeta and was prepared with unique molecular identifiers. TCRdb reprocessed the PCR reads with MiXCR, giving one entry per CDR3 protein. This table holds under 350,000 distinct CDR3 sequences, over 8% found once. The rearrangement joins TRBV5-8 to TRBJ2-3; the table calls TRBD1, which could not be checked here. This TCR was sampled from a human donor who donated a stem cell graft to a child with SCID. The sequences come from PBMCs from the stem cell graft donor, collected from the stem cell graft. The CDR3 sequence: CASSSQGGL.